This T cell receptor (beta chain) originates from a study of PD-1 blockade in mismatch repair-deficient tumors. Study background: Patients had fewer than 15 mismatch repair-deficient cancer types and were previously treated and progressing.

This CDR3 is 17 amino acids long. CDR1 is KGHSH and CDR2 is LQKENI in the germline V gene. J gave up 0 bases and V 4 bases, and 8 bases lay outside the gene matches. Regarding this clone: Its specificity is unknown.

General study results and limits: Rapid post-treatment expansion, then contraction, generally preceding radiologic response, marked tumor-resident clones.

Every patient had mismatch repair deficiency by PCR or immunohistochemistry. TCRs were sequenced from a few patients responding to pembrolizumab. Sequencing was performed with immunoSEQ multiplex PCR; in TCRdb, only in-frame clones are kept and a portion is missing. The sample lists 130,000 or so clones; 86% were seen once. Specimen: peripheral blood, collected 44 weeks after starting pembrolizumab. The rearrangement links TRBV18 to TRBJ2-2, with 7 bases lining up with TRBD1. This TCR derives from an adult with mismatch repair-deficient cancer. The CDR3 is CASSLRGQFANTGELFF. CDR3 in DNA: TGTGCCAGCTCACTCAGGGGACAGTTCGCGAACACCGGGGAGCTGTTTTTT.